The source of this TCR beta chain is a study of response to subunit inactivated influenza vaccine. TCRdb redid the calling of the RT-PCR reads with MiXCR, one entry per CDR3 protein. The sample records about 830,000 distinct CDR3 sequences, less than 20% being singletons. The ends were cut back, 1 base at V and 7 bases at J, with 13 bases in the middle. This CDR3 comprises 15 residues. Germline V gene data show CDR1 as LGHNA and CDR2 as YNFKEQ. This clonotype was seen repeatedly, ten times or more. Sequences were derived from PBMCs from blood, sampled roughly 5 days after vaccination. V and J are TRBV4-2 and TRBJ2-2; D not certain. This clonotype was obtained from a man aged 45 to 65 who received an inactivated influenza vaccine. The CDR3 loop is CASSQVPQSNGELFF. CDR3 DNA: TGTGCCAGCAGCCAAGTTCCGCAGTCCAACGGGGAGCTGTTTTTT.